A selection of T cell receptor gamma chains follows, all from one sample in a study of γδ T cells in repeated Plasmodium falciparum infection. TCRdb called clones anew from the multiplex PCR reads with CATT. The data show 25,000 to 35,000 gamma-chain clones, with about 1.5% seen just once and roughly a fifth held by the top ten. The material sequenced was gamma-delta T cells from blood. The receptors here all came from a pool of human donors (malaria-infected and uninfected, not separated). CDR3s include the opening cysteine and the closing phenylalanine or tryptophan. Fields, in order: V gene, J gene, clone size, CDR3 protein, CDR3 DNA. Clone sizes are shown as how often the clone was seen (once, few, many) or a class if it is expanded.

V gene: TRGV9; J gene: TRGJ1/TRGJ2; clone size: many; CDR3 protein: CALYSRKLF; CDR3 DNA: TGTGCCTTGTATTCCCGGAAACTCTTT
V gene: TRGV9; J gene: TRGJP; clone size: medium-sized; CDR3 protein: CALWELGKKIKVF; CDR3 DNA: TGTGCCTTGTGGGAGCTGGGCAAAAAAATCAAGGTATTT
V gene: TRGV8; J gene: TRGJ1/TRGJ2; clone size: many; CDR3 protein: CATWDTLKKLF; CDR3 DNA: TGTGCCACCTGGGATACTCTTAAGAAACTCTTT
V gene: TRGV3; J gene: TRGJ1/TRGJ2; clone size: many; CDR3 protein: CATWDRPAYYYKKLF; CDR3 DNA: TGTGCCACCTGGGACAGGCCCGCCTATTATTATAAGAAACTCTTT
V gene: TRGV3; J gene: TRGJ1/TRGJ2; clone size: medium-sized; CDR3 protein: CATWDRPNYYKKLF; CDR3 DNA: TGTGCCACCTGGGACAGGCCGAATTATTATAAGAAACTCTTT
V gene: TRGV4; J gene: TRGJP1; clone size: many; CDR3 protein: CATWGLWWFKIF; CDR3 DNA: TGTGCCACCTGGGGCCTCTGGTGGTTCAAGATATTT
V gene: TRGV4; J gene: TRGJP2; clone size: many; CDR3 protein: CATWDGSSDWIKTF; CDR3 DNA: TGTGCCACCTGGGATGGTAGTAGTGATTGGATCAAGACGTTT
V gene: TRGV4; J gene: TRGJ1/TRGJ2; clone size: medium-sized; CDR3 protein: CATWDGPRRYKKLF; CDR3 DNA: TGTGCCACCTGGGATGGGCCTCGTCGTTATAAGAAACTCTTT
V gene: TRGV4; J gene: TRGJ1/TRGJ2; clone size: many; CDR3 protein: CATWGNPGAWLLF; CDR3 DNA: TGTGCCACCTGGGGTAACCCCGGGGCTTGGTTACTCTTT
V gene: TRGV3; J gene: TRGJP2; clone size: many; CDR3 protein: CATWDRPEGTSDWIKTF; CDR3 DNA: TGTGCCACCTGGGACAGGCCTGAAGGCACCAGTGATTGGATCAAGACGTTT
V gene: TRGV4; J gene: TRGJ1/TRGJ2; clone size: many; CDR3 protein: CATCPPKHYKKLF; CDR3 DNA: TGTGCCACCTGTCCTCCAAAACATTATAAGAAACTCTTT
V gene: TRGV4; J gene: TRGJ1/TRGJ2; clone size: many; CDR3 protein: CATWGPNYYKKLF; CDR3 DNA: TGTGCCACCTGGGGCCCGAATTATTATAAGAAACTCTTT
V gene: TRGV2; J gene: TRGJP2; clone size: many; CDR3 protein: CATWDGLGSDWIKTF; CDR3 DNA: TGTGCCACCTGGGACGGGCTAGGTAGTGATTGGATCAAGACGTTT
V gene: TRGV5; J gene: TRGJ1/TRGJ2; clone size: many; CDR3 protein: CATWDRQTYYKKLF; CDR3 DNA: TGTGCCACCTGGGACAGGCAGACTTATTATAAGAAACTCTTT
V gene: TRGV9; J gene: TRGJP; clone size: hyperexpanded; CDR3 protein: CALWEVQELGKKIKVF; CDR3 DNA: TGTGCCTTGTGGGAGGTGCAAGAGTTGGGCAAAAAAATCAAGGTATTT
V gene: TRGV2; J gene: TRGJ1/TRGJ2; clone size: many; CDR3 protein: CATWDGGYKKLF; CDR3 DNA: TGTGCCACCTGGGACGGGGGGTATAAGAAACTCTTT
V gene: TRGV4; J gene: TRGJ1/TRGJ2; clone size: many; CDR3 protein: CATWDGDFYYYKKLF; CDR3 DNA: TGTGCCACCTGGGATGGGGACTTCTATTATTATAAGAAACTCTTT